These 26 T cell receptor beta chains were all obtained from the same sample, sequenced in a study of T cells in localized non-small cell lung cancer. Sequencing used immunoSEQ multiplex PCR; TCRdb keeps in-frame clones, though not all of them. The sample includes nearly 25,000 clones, about 92% of them seen just once. Sample: peripheral blood, taken before any cancer treatment. The source is a man aged 35-69 years with stage III squamous cell lung carcinoma.

The chain employs TRBV7-3 and TRBJ2-4; D uncertain. The CDR3 covers 13 residues. Germline-derived CDR1 and CDR2 are SGHTA and FQGTGA. V lost 2 bases, J lost 7 bases, and 9 bases lay in between. CDR3 amino acids: CASSLGVGNIQYF. In DNA form, the CDR3 reads TGTGCCAGCAGCTTAGGGGTCGGGAACATTCAGTACTTC.

The chain joins TRBV7-2 to TRBJ1-3; maybe TRBD1 (6 bases). Trimming left V 5 bases short and J 3 bases short, with 11 bases between. CDR3 length: 14 amino acids. Germline CDR1 is SGHTA and CDR2 is FQGNSA. The DNA for the CDR3 is TGTGCCAGCAGCCCTACAGGGTATGGAAACACCATATATTTT. It specifies CASSPTGYGNTIYF.

The chain links TRBV6-5 to TRBJ1-3, with D maybe TRBD1 (5 bases). This CDR3 region has 15 residues. Germline CDR1 reads MNHEY; CDR2 reads SVGAGI. The V end lost 5 bases, the J end lost 2 bases, and 13 bases lay between the germline ends. The CDR3 bases are TGTGCCAGCAGTCGGGTCCTGGGGGCTGGAAACACCATATATTTT. Protein product: CASSRVLGAGNTIYF.

V usage is TRBV27 and J usage is TRBJ1-2, with a weak D call TRBD1 (5 bases). Germline values: CDR1 MNHEY, CDR2 SMNVEV (reference sequence). V was shortened by 0 bases and J by 7 bases, with 15 bases between the two germline ends. This CDR3 has 15 amino acids. Written as DNA, the CDR3 is TGTGCCAGCAGTTTATCGATGGCAGGGCGAGGTGGCTACACCTTC. Translating it yields CASSLSMAGRGGYTF.

This rearrangement joins TRBV5-1 to TRBJ2-7; maybe TRBD2 (5 bases). The germline gives CDR1 SGHRS, CDR2 YFSETQ. This CDR3 comprises 14 residues. V was shortened by 0 bases and J by 5 bases, with 12 bases between the two germline ends. The CDR3 DNA reads as TGCGCCAGCAGCTTGGAACGGCTCGGGGACGAGCAGTACTTC. Amino acid sequence: CASSLERLGDEQYF.

The J gene is TRBJ2-1, the V gene TRBV25-1, with D perhaps given as TRBD1 or TRBD2 (5 bases each). Germline lookup yields CDR1 MGHDK and CDR2 SYGVNS. V lost 1 base to trimming and J lost 6 bases, with 16 bases between them. The CDR3 has 16 amino acids. The CDR3 region is CASSEFLGTGGNEQFF. In DNA form, the CDR3 reads TGTGCCAGCAGTGAATTTCTTGGCACTGGGGGCAATGAGCAGTTCTTC.

The chain joins TRBV5-1 to TRBJ2-3, with D perhaps TRBD2 (6 bases). The length of the CDR3 is 15 residues. Deletions cut 0 bases from V and 1 base from J, with 9 bases between. Germline V gene sequence: CDR1 SGHRS, CDR2 YFSETQ. This CDR3 reads CASSLEPGGTDTQYF. CDR3 nucleotides: TGCGCCAGCAGCTTGGAACCGGGGGGCACAGATACGCAGTATTTT. Complete variable domain (other parts from reference TRBV5-1 and TRBJ2-3): KAGVTQTPRYLIKTRGQQVTLSCSPISGHRSVSWYQQTPGQGLQFLFEYFSETQRNKGNFPGRFSGRQFSNSRSEMNVSTLELGDSALYLCASSLEPGGTDTQYFGPGTRLTVL.

The rearrangement links TRBV4-3 to TRBJ1-2; D perhaps matches TRBD1 (5 bases). V lost 0 bases and J 7 bases, leaving 15 bases between the germline ends. The CDR3 has 15 residues. CDR1 is LGHNA, CDR2 YSLEER, per germline. The CDR3 DNA sequence: TGCGCCAGCAGCCAAGATCGGGACCCCCTCGCTGGCTACACCTTC. Translation: CASSQDRDPLAGYTF.

This sequence joins TRBV7-2 and TRBJ2-7; unclear D gene. CDR1 and CDR2 from the germline V gene are SGHTA and FQGNSA. The CDR3 runs 12 residues. V lost 1 base and J 2 bases, leaving 3 bases between the germline ends. The CDR3 DNA follows: TGTGCCAGCAGCTTAGGCACCTACGAGCAGTACTTC. It codes for CASSLGTYEQYF.

This chain uses TRBV7-2 with TRBJ2-7; weak D call: TRBD2 (5 bases). CDR3 length equals 13 residues. Germline-derived CDR1 and CDR2 are SGHTA and FQGNSA. V was pared by 4 bases and J by 9 bases, with 16 bases between. The CDR3 region is CASSSPMLSGQYF. In DNA, the CDR3 is TGTGCCAGCAGCTCCCCGATGCTAAGCGGGCAGTACTTC. Full variable domain (outside the CDR3, taken from reference TRBV7-2 and TRBJ2-7): GAGVSQSPSNKVTEKGKDVELRCDPISGHTALYWYRQSLGQGLEFLIYFQGNSAPDKSGLPSDRFSAERTGGSVSTLTIQRTQQEDSAVYLCASSSPMLSGQYFGPGTRLTVT.

The gene calls are TRBV19 and TRBJ2-1; the match to TRBD1 covers 9 bases. Germline V gene sequence: CDR1 LNHDA, CDR2 SQIVND (reference sequence). CDR3 length: 16 amino acids. The trim removed 6 bases at V and 9 bases at J, leaving 15 bases unmatched. DNA for the CDR3: TGTGCCAGTAGACTGGCCGGGACAGGGTTTATAGGTGAGCAGTTCTTC. Protein sequence: CASRLAGTGFIGEQFF.

The V gene is TRBV5-4, the J gene TRBJ2-3; the D gene is possibly TRBD2 (6 bases). The CDR3 consists of 15 residues. Trimming took 0 bases from V and 4 from J, leaving 12 bases between them. Per germline, CDR1 SGHNT and CDR2 YYREEE (reference sequence). CDR3 bases: TGTGCCAGCAGCTTGGAGATGGGAGGCCCAGATACGCAGTATTTT. This sequence encodes CASSLEMGGPDTQYF.

The V gene is TRBV6-5, the J gene TRBJ2-5; 12 bases match TRBD2. Trimming removed 6 bases from V and 5 bases from J; junction bases left unmatched: 4. CDR3 length equals 14 residues. CDR1 and CDR2 (germline): MNHEY, SVGAGI. The CDR3 nucleotides read TGTGCCAGCAGACGGACTAGCGGGAAGGAGACCCAGTACTTC. This translates into CASRRTSGKETQYF.

The chain combines TRBV7-2 with TRBJ2-1; 9 bases align to TRBD2. CDR1 is SGHTA and CDR2 is FQGNSA in the germline V gene. Trimming took 5 bases from V and 5 from J; bases not matched to a gene: 10. This CDR3 spans 16 amino acids. This CDR3 is CASSLVGLAANNEQFF. DNA for the CDR3: TGTGCCAGCAGCCTCGTGGGACTAGCTGCGAACAATGAGCAGTTCTTC.

In its sample, this clone was seen once. This sequence joins TRBV6-5 and TRBJ2-5; D gene ambiguous. The V gene's germline CDR1 is MNHEY and CDR2 SVGAGI. CDR3 length: 13 residues. Trimming pared 4 bases from V and 4 bases from J, leaving 10 bases between. Here the CDR3 DNA reads TGTGCCAGCAGTTTCCGACAACGAGAGACCCAGTACTTC. This translates into CASSFRQRETQYF.

The J gene is TRBJ2-1, the V gene TRBV9; 12 nucleotides line up with TRBD2. The junction had 22 bases not matched to a gene; V was cut back by 4 bases and J by 2 bases. The germline V gene encodes CDR1 SGDLS and CDR2 YYNGEE. The CDR3 is made up of 22 amino acids. CDR3: CASSPQTSGSTFSSGTYNEQFF. Here the CDR3 DNA reads TGTGCCAGCAGCCCACAGACTAGCGGGAGTACTTTTTCTTCGGGTACCTACAATGAGCAGTTCTTC.

CDR3 sequence: CATSPQEETQYF. CDR3 sequence (DNA): TGTGCCACCAGCCCGCAGGAGGAGACCCAGTACTTC. The J gene is TRBJ2-5, the V gene TRBV15; no definite D call. CDR1 is LNHNV, CDR2 YYDKDF, per germline (reference sequence). The CDR3 extends over 12 amino acids. The V end lost 5 bases, the J end lost 5 bases, and 9 bases lay between the germline ends.

The rearrangement joins TRBV19 to TRBJ2-1; 7 nucleotides align to TRBD1. The ends lost 6 bases at V and 0 bases at J; junction bases unmatched: 2. The CDR3 totals 14 residues. From germline, CDR1 is LNHDA and CDR2 SQIVND (reference sequence). CDR3 sequence: CASSRDSSYNEQFF. The DNA of the CDR3 is TGTGCCAGTAGCCGGGACAGCTCCTACAATGAGCAGTTCTTC.

The chain combines TRBV10-2 with TRBJ2-5; 9 nucleotides match TRBD2. Losses at the gene ends were 6 bases for V and 3 bases for J; bases not matched to a gene: 5. CDR1 and CDR2 (germline): WSHSY, SAAADI. The CDR3 contains 14 residues. As DNA, the CDR3 is TGCGCCAGCAGCCGGGGACTAGCCGAAGAGACCCAGTACTTC. It yields the protein CASSRGLAEETQYF.

The rearrangement links TRBV7-9 to TRBJ1-2, with 7 bases aligning to TRBD1. V was pared by 6 bases and J by 4 bases, with 8 bases of the junction left unmatched. Looked up from germline, CDR1 is SEHNR and CDR2 is FQNEAQ (reference sequence). This CDR3 spans 14 amino acids. The CDR3 sequence is CASSSERGLYGYTF. CDR3 bases: TGTGCCAGCAGTTCCGAAAGGGGGCTCTATGGCTACACCTTC.

The V call is TRBV27, the J call TRBJ2-2, with 9 bases lining up with TRBD1. The J segment lost 4 bases and the V segment lost 6 bases, leaving 12 bases of the junction unmatched. Germline assignment: CDR1 MNHEY and CDR2 SMNVEV (reference sequence). The CDR3 is 17 residues long. The CDR3 coding sequence is TGTGCCAGCAGCTACCCGACAGGGGGAGTCGCCACCGGGGAGCTGTTTTTT. Translating gives CASSYPTGGVATGELFF.

The J gene is TRBJ1-2, the V gene TRBV6-6; tentatively, D is TRBD1 (5 bases). V lost 3 bases and J 4 bases, leaving 15 bases between the germline ends. The length of the CDR3 is 15 residues. The germline V gene encodes CDR1 MNHNY and CDR2 SVGAGI (reference sequence). The CDR3 protein is CASSYQRGPSYGYTF. The CDR3, as DNA: TGTGCCAGCAGTTATCAAAGGGGCCCTAGCTATGGCTACACCTTC.

The chain joins TRBV2 to TRBJ1-1; D not certain. V was cut by 6 bases and J by 6 bases, with 8 bases left in between. This CDR3 contains 11 residues. Germline lookup yields CDR1 SNHLY and CDR2 FYNNEI. The chain's CDR3 is CASRTGPEAFF. CDR3 nucleotide sequence: TGTGCCAGCAGGACTGGCCCTGAAGCTTTCTTT.

CDR3 sequence reads: CASSLAQTSSSYNEQFF. The CDR3 DNA is TGCGCCAGCAGCTTGGCCCAGACTAGCAGCTCCTACAATGAGCAGTTCTTC. The chain uses TRBV5-1 and TRBJ2-1, with TRBD2 matching over 7 bases. Trimming took 0 bases from V and 0 from J; bases not matched to a gene: 6. Germline lookup yields CDR1 SGHRS and CDR2 YFSETQ. This CDR3 has 17 residues.

The V call is TRBV9, the J call TRBJ2-3, with a weak D call TRBD2 (5 bases). This CDR3 is 14 amino acids long. Deletions cut 1 base from V and 1 base from J, with 7 bases between. Germline assignment: CDR1 SGDLS and CDR2 YYNGEE. CDR3 amino acids: CASSVFGGTDTQYF. The CDR3 DNA reads TGTGCCAGCAGCGTATTCGGGGGCACAGATACGCAGTATTTT.

V is TRBV9 and J is TRBJ2-2, with D possibly being TRBD2 (6 bases). The CDR3 runs to 14 residues. Trimming shortened V by 6 bases and J by 3 bases, and 12 bases separated the two germline ends. Germline V CDR1 and CDR2: SGDLS, YYNGEE. CDR3 coding DNA: TGTGCCAGCACGGAGGGGTCCGACACCGGGGAGCTGTTTTTT. Translated, it gives CASTEGSDTGELFF.